What follows describes a single T cell receptor beta chain. This sample is drawn from a study of blood T cell repertoires in COVID-19. Overall study: Specimens from acute and convalescent COVID-19 originated in the United States, Italy and Spain.

Seattle patient enrollment occurred during active infection, with longitudinal follow-up thereafter. How the authors handled the data: Amplification of reference gene primers was used by the study to estimate nucleated cell counts. Produced via immunoSEQ multiplex PCR; TCRdb's table is partial and in-frame only. The D gene and trimming were derived from the DNA, and the V and J assignments and clone size from that table. The repertoire holds 150,000 or so clones, with over 75% as singletons. Unmatched junction bases numbered 12, after V lost 6 bases and J lost 5 bases. The germline CDR1 and CDR2 sequences are WNHNN and SYGVQD (reference sequence). The CDR3 sequence is 16 residues long.

The chain has TRBV10-1 and TRBJ2-7; TRBD1 aligns across 11 bases. Sequenced input: peripheral blood. This TCR came from a woman aged 60-75 years with COVID-19, enrolled during active disease. In DNA, the CDR3 is TGCGCCAGCAGGGACAGGGGGCGCGACGGTTCCCACGAGCAGTACTTC. Translating it yields CASRDRGRDGSHEQYF.